The 28 T cell receptor beta chains below were found in one sample sequenced in a study of OX40 agonist ivuxolimab in advanced cancers. Method: immunoSEQ multiplex PCR; TCRdb's copy keeps in-frame clones and lacks some. This table holds about 26,000 clones, around nine tenths found once. The sample here was CD4+ or CD8+ T cells sorted from blood, taken in a trial of the OX40 agonist ivuxolimab. These receptors all stem from an adult with an advanced solid tumor such as melanoma, head and neck, liver or kidney cancer.

The chain has TRBV7-7 and TRBJ2-2; D is unresolved. Per germline, CDR1 SSHAT and CDR2 FNYEAQ (reference sequence). The CDR3 is 14 residues long. V was cut by 5 bases and J by 4 bases, with 11 bases left in between. The CDR3 spells CASSLSTGTGELFF. As DNA, the CDR3 is TGTGCCAGCAGCCTAAGTACGGGCACCGGGGAGCTGTTTTTT. Combining the CDR3 with reference TRBV7-7 and TRBJ2-2 gives the whole variable domain GAGVSQSPRYKVTKRGQDVTLRCDPISSHATLYWYQQALGQGPEFLTYFNYEAQPDKSGLPSDRFSAERPEGSISTLTIQRTEQRDSAMYRCASSLSTGTGELFFGEGSRLTVL.

The J gene is TRBJ2-7, the V gene TRBV11-3, with D possibly TRBD2 on 7 matching bases. Germline lookup yields CDR1 SGHNT and CDR2 YENEEA. V was clipped by 7 bases and J by 2 bases, with 15 bases between them. This CDR3 contains 14 residues. The CDR3 DNA reads TGTGCCAGCAAGAGAGGGGGGGCCGCCTACGAGCAGTACTTC. Its protein is CASKRGGAAYEQYF.

For this clone: The sample has other DNA sequences that encode this CDR3 too. V and J are TRBV5-1 and TRBJ2-3; 7 bases line up with TRBD2. The CDR3 totals 15 residues. With V trimmed by 2 bases and J by 5 bases, 8 bases remained unmatched. Germline assignment: CDR1 SGHRS and CDR2 YFSETQ. The CDR3 protein is CASSLDGGFGDTQYF. CDR3 nucleotide sequence: TGCGCCAGCAGCTTAGACGGGGGGTTCGGAGATACGCAGTATTTT.

The rearrangement links TRBV13 to TRBJ2-3, with 8 bases identical to TRBD1. From germline, CDR1 is PRHDT and CDR2 FYEKMQ (reference sequence). V shed 5 bases and J 5 bases; nucleotides not matched to a gene: 9. This CDR3 has 15 residues. CDR3 DNA sequence: TGTGCCAGCAGCCCCTCCAGGGGGCGTGTAGATACGCAGTATTTT. It encodes CASSPSRGRVDTQYF. Based on the CDR3 plus reference TRBV13 and TRBJ2-3, the full variable domain is AAGVIQSPRHLIKEKRETATLKCYPIPRHDTVYWYQQGPGQDPQFLISFYEKMQSDKGSIPDRFSAQQFSDYHSELNMSSLELGDSALYFCASSPSRGRVDTQYFGPGTRLTVL.

The chain is built from TRBV7-9 and TRBJ2-7; tentative D call: TRBD1 (5 bases). With 5 bases removed from V and 4 bases from J, the gap between germline ends came to 9 bases. The V gene's germline CDR1 is SEHNR and CDR2 FQNEAQ (reference sequence). The CDR3 consists of 12 residues. CDR3 sequence (DNA): TGTGCCAGCAGCATAGGACATTACGAGCAGTACTTC. It yields the protein CASSIGHYEQYF.

The V gene is TRBV7-6, the J gene TRBJ2-3; 8 positions agree with TRBD2. V was clipped by 1 base and J by 5 bases; unmatched bases: 8. Germline V gene sequence: CDR1 SGHVS, CDR2 FNYEAQ. This CDR3 is built from 16 residues. CDR3 coding DNA: TGTGCCAGCAGCTTAGGTTGGAGCCGGGAGGGAGATACGCAGTATTTT. Amino acid sequence: CASSLGWSREGDTQYF.

This chain uses TRBV27 with TRBJ2-3; D is possibly TRBD2 (5 bases). The CDR3 sequence is 13 residues long. The V gene's germline CDR1 is MNHEY and CDR2 SMNVEV (reference sequence). V lost 3 bases and J 6 bases, leaving 10 bases between the germline ends. DNA for the CDR3: TGTGCCAGCAGTTTCTTCCCGGGGGATACGCAGTATTTT. Translated: CASSFFPGDTQYF.

This clone appeared a single time. The chain employs TRBV6-6 and TRBJ2-3, with D perhaps TRBD1 or TRBD2 (5 bases each). V was pared by 5 bases and J by 10 bases, with 13 bases between. The CDR3 is made up of 12 amino acids. CDR1 MNHNY and CDR2 SVGAGI come from the germline V gene (reference sequence). The CDR3 DNA is TGTGCCAGCAGTCAGTCCCGGGGCGCGCAGTATTTT. The encoded protein is CASSQSRGAQYF.

The chain couples TRBV11-3 to TRBJ2-1, with 9 bases fitting TRBD1. V lost 3 bases, J lost 4 bases, and 4 bases stayed unmatched. Germline V gene sequence: CDR1 SGHNT, CDR2 YENEEA. This CDR3 spans 15 amino acids. The CDR3 nucleotides read TGTGCCAGCAGCTTGGGACAGGGACTGTACAATGAGCAGTTCTTC. This gives the protein CASSLGQGLYNEQFF.

The chain carries TRBV13 and TRBJ2-7, with 7 nucleotides matching TRBD1. Germline CDR1 is PRHDT and CDR2 is FYEKMQ (reference sequence). The V gene end was trimmed by 3 bases and the J gene end by 3 bases; junction bases not matched to a gene: 8. This CDR3 comprises 15 residues. The CDR3: CASSFLSGQIYEQYF. In DNA form, the CDR3 reads TGTGCCAGCAGCTTCCTCTCGGGACAGATCTACGAGCAGTACTTC.

The rearrangement joins TRBV30 to TRBJ2-2; D possibly corresponds to TRBD1 (5 bases). The ends were cut back, 0 bases at V and 4 bases at J, with 15 bases in the middle. This CDR3 has 16 residues. Germline V CDR1 and CDR2: GTSNPN, SVGIG (reference sequence). CDR3 sequence: CAWSVARGLSTGELFF. CDR3 nucleotides: TGTGCCTGGAGTGTAGCTAGGGGTCTAAGCACCGGGGAGCTGTTTTTT. The variable domain in full, with the rest retrieved from reference TRBV30 and TRBJ2-2, is SQTIHQWPATLVQPVGSPLSLECTVEGTSNPNLYWYRQAAGRGLQLLFYSVGIGQISSEVPQNLSASRPQDRQFILSSKKLLLSDSGFYLCAWSVARGLSTGELFFGEGSRLTVL.

V and J are TRBV7-8 and TRBJ1-3; tentative D call: TRBD1 (6 bases). The CDR3 totals 16 residues. The germline V and J ends were trimmed by 5 bases and 8 bases, with 22 bases remaining between them. Germline V CDR1 and CDR2: SGHVS, FQNEAQ. CDR3 sequence: CASSPFGWGGEDTIYF. CDR3 coding DNA: TGTGCCAGCAGCCCCTTTGGATGGGGGGGCGAGGACACCATATATTTT.

The CDR3 spells CASSYMGYEQYF. The CDR3 coding sequence is TGTGCCAGCAGCTATATGGGGTACGAGCAGTACTTC. This rearrangement joins TRBV28 to TRBJ2-7, with D hard to call. The CDR3 spans 12 residues. Germline V gene data show CDR1 as MDHEN and CDR2 as SYDVKM. Between the trimmed V and J ends, which lost 6 bases and 4 bases, there was a span of 10 bases.

This chain uses TRBV9 with TRBJ2-4; D is undetermined. Germline CDR1 and CDR2: SGDLS and YYNGEE. Trimming removed 0 bases at V and 1 base at J, with 8 bases between. The CDR3 runs to 15 residues. Here the CDR3 reads CASSVVPDAKNIQYF. For the CDR3, the DNA is TGTGCCAGCAGCGTAGTGCCGGACGCCAAAAACATTCAGTACTTC.

The chain combines TRBV27 with TRBJ1-5; no clear D. Per germline, CDR1 MNHEY and CDR2 SMNVEV (reference sequence). V dropped 3 bases and J dropped 5 bases, with 8 bases sitting between them. The CDR3 runs 13 residues. The CDR3 DNA sequence: TGTGCCAGCAGTTTGACCAGTTATCAGCCCCAGCATTTT. Translating it yields CASSLTSYQPQHF.

This chain joins TRBV28 and TRBJ2-3, with TRBD1 identical over 8 bases. Germline V gene lookup returns CDR1 MDHEN and CDR2 SYDVKM. Losses at the gene ends were 3 bases for V and 4 bases for J; bases not matched to a gene: 12. The CDR3 totals 17 residues. This CDR3 is CASSFSSGDRWADTQYF. The CDR3 region has the DNA TGTGCCAGCAGTTTTAGTTCTGGGGACAGGTGGGCAGATACGCAGTATTTT.

The V call is TRBV28, the J call TRBJ2-7, with a possible D match to TRBD1 (6 bases). CDR1 and CDR2 from the germline V gene are MDHEN and SYDVKM. Between the trimmed V and J ends, which lost 5 bases and 2 bases, there was a span of 13 bases. The CDR3 is 14 residues long. This CDR3 reads CASSPPGATYEQYF. In nucleotides, the CDR3 is TGTGCCAGCAGTCCCCCAGGGGCAACCTACGAGCAGTACTTC.

The chain links TRBV25-1 to TRBJ1-3, with 7 bases matching TRBD1. V was pared by 4 bases and J by 0 bases, with 3 bases of the junction left unmatched. This CDR3 is built from 15 residues. Germline V gene lookup returns CDR1 MGHDK and CDR2 SYGVNS. In nucleotides, the CDR3 is TGTGCCAGCAGTGGACAGGGCTCCTCTGGAAACACCATATATTTT. Residues: CASSGQGSSGNTIYF.

In DNA form, the CDR3 reads TGTGCCAGCAGCCCCCAGACAGGGGCCACGTATGGCTACACCTTC. Translated, it gives CASSPQTGATYGYTF. The V gene is TRBV6-1, the J gene TRBJ1-2; 8 bases map to TRBD1. V lost 6 bases to trimming and J lost 5 bases; unmatched junction nucleotides: 11. From germline, CDR1 is MNHNS and CDR2 SASEGT. The CDR3 runs 15 residues.

The chain recombines TRBV19 with TRBJ2-3; D remains unclear. Trimming removed 3 bases at V and 2 bases at J, with 9 bases between. CDR1 and CDR2 from the germline V gene are LNHDA and SQIVND (reference sequence). The CDR3 sequence is 14 residues long. CDR3 region: CASSIPGITDTQYF. CDR3 nucleotide sequence: TGTGCCAGTAGTATTCCAGGAATCACAGATACGCAGTATTTT.

The chain uses TRBV6-4 and TRBJ2-5; 7 bases line up with TRBD2. With 0 bases clipped from V and 5 bases from J, the junction kept 3 bases outside the gene matches. Germline V gene sequence: CDR1 MRHNA, CDR2 SNTAGT. The CDR3 consists of 14 residues. This chain's CDR3 is CASSDSREVETQYF. CDR3 coding DNA: TGTGCCAGCAGTGACTCACGGGAGGTGGAGACCCAGTACTTC.

This clone was observed a handful of times. The chain joins TRBV6-6 to TRBJ1-1, with D maybe TRBD1 (5 bases). The ends were cut back, 3 bases at V and 7 bases at J, with 6 bases in the middle. CDR3 size: 11 residues. Germline assignment: CDR1 MNHNY and CDR2 SVGAGI (reference sequence). CDR3 protein: CASSYGGEAFF. CDR3 coding DNA: TGTGCCAGCAGTTATGGGGGTGAAGCTTTCTTT.

The gene calls are TRBV2 and TRBJ1-1; D unresolved. CDR3 length: 14 residues. The germline gives CDR1 SNHLY, CDR2 FYNNEI. The V end lost 5 bases, the J end lost 0 bases, and 10 bases lay between the germline ends. The DNA of the CDR3 is TGTGCCAGCAGTCGATCCACATTGAACACTGAAGCTTTCTTT. It yields the protein CASSRSTLNTEAFF.

V usage is TRBV7-9 and J usage is TRBJ2-7; D is unclear. This CDR3 is 12 amino acids long. CDR1 SEHNR and CDR2 FQNEAQ come from the germline V gene (reference sequence). Trimming removed 1 base from V and 5 bases from J, with 6 bases in between. The CDR3 protein is CASSLVEDEQYF. CDR3 DNA sequence: TGTGCCAGCAGCTTAGTTGAGGACGAGCAGTACTTC.

V usage is TRBV5-1 and J usage is TRBJ2-1, with 9 bases fitting TRBD2. Unmatched junction bases numbered 7, after V lost 6 bases and J lost 9 bases. Germline V gene lookup returns CDR1 SGHRS and CDR2 YFSETQ. The CDR3 contains 13 residues. In nucleotides, the CDR3 is TGCGCCAGCACCGAGACTAGCGGTGGTGAGCAGTTCTTC. Protein sequence: CASTETSGGEQFF.

The chain employs TRBV5-4 and TRBJ2-7; D unclear. Trimming stripped 2 bases from V and 5 bases from J, with 8 bases between. Germline loops: CDR1 SGHNT, CDR2 YYREEE (reference sequence). The CDR3 has 12 residues. CDR3 residues: CASSFRPDEQYF. As DNA, the CDR3 is TGTGCCAGCAGCTTTCGGCCCGACGAGCAGTACTTC.

The chain joins TRBV28 to TRBJ1-5; 8 bases line up with TRBD1. V dropped 5 bases and J dropped 6; count of bases not matched to a gene: 9. Germline assignment: CDR1 MDHEN and CDR2 SYDVKM. This CDR3 is 15 amino acids long. The CDR3 nucleotides are TGTGCCAGCAGTCCGGCGCAGGGGGCGAGTCAGCCCCAGCATTTT. This encodes CASSPAQGASQPQHF.

This clone was detected a few times. The V call is TRBV10-1, the J call TRBJ2-2, with 9 nucleotides matching TRBD1. J gave up 5 bases and V 3 bases, and 10 bases lay outside the gene matches. The V gene's germline CDR1 is WNHNN and CDR2 SYGVQD (reference sequence). There are 17 residues in the CDR3. Here the CDR3 DNA reads TGCGCCAGCAGTGATTCGGGGACAGGGAAGATTACCGGGGAGCTGTTTTTT. Its translation is CASSDSGTGKITGELFF.